Listed here are 26 T cell receptor beta chains from one sample, sequenced in a study of glioma-infiltrating T cells after dendritic cell vaccination. Time point of the sample: after dendritic cell vaccination, including at tumor progression/relapse. Some clones are missing from TCRdb's copy, which holds only in-frame ones; the method was immunoSEQ multiplex PCR. The table shows approximately 91,000 clones, with 80% to 90% occurring only once. Sequenced here: blood, sampled after dendritic cell vaccination. These receptors all come from a human donor with glioblastoma.

The V call is TRBV29-1, the J call TRBJ2-3; D perhaps matches TRBD1 (5 bases). Germline V gene lookup returns CDR1 SQVTM and CDR2 ANQGSEA. Trimming removed 8 bases from V and 0 bases from J, with 12 bases in between. CDR3 size: 13 residues. CDR3 sequence: CSPQGGSTDTQYF. For the CDR3, the DNA is TGCAGCCCGCAGGGCGGTAGCACAGATACGCAGTATTTT.

V gene TRBV9 combines with J gene TRBJ1-1; D gene unclear. This CDR3 has 15 residues. V lost 4 bases and J 0 bases, leaving 13 bases between the germline ends. Germline CDR1 is SGDLS and CDR2 is YYNGEE. The CDR3 protein is CASSQIHRMNTEAFF. In DNA, the CDR3 is TGTGCCAGCAGCCAGATACACCGAATGAACACTGAAGCTTTCTTT.

This chain joins TRBV27 and TRBJ2-2, with 7 bases identical to TRBD2. The trim removed 6 bases at V and 3 bases at J, leaving 4 bases unmatched. This CDR3 has 14 residues. Germline V gene data show CDR1 as MNHEY and CDR2 as SMNVEV (reference sequence). For the CDR3, the DNA is TGTGCCAGCAGAACGCTAGCGGACACCGGGGAGCTGTTTTTT. Protein sequence: CASRTLADTGELFF.

The sample holds a few counts of this clone. The chain is built from TRBV7-2 and TRBJ1-2; 8 bases map to TRBD1. The CDR3 is 15 amino acids. Germline CDR1 SGHTA, CDR2 FQGNSA. The ends lost 3 bases at V and 7 bases at J; junction bases unmatched: 10. Written as DNA, the CDR3 is TGTGCCAGCAGCTTTCATCCTACAGGGGGGGGTGGCTACACCTTC. As protein: CASSFHPTGGGGYTF. Complete variable domain (other parts from reference TRBV7-2 and TRBJ1-2): GAGVSQSPSNKVTEKGKDVELRCDPISGHTALYWYRQSLGQGLEFLIYFQGNSAPDKSGLPSDRFSAERTGGSVSTLTIQRTQQEDSAVYLCASSFHPTGGGGYTFGSGTRLTVV.

This rearrangement joins TRBV4-2 to TRBJ1-4, with D maybe TRBD1 (5 bases). V was pared by 5 bases and J by 4 bases, with 17 bases between. CDR3 length: 16 residues. Per the germline V gene, CDR1 is LGHNA and CDR2 is YNFKEQ. The CDR3 sequence is CASSLNSGTYNEKLFF. DNA for the CDR3: TGTGCCAGCAGCTTAAATTCCGGGACTTATAATGAAAAACTGTTTTTT.

This clone was detected only once. The J gene is TRBJ2-5, the V gene TRBV2, with TRBD2 matching over 9 bases. Germline V CDR1 and CDR2: SNHLY, FYNNEI. This CDR3 has 15 amino acids. The ends lost 7 bases at V and 1 base at J; junction bases unmatched: 7. This CDR3 reads CASKVPSGAQETQYF. The CDR3 DNA follows: TGTGCCAGCAAGGTGCCTAGCGGGGCCCAAGAGACCCAGTACTTC. The variable domain in full, with the rest retrieved from reference TRBV2 and TRBJ2-5, is EPEVTQTPSHQVTQMGQEVILRCVPISNHLYFYWYRQILGQKVEFLVSFYNNEISEKSEIFDDQFSVERPDGSNFTLKIRSTKLEDSAMYFCASKVPSGAQETQYFGPGTRLLVL.

The chain combines TRBV6-6 with TRBJ1-1, with 7 bases lining up with TRBD1. V lost 5 bases, J lost 1 base, and 7 bases stayed unmatched. Germline values: CDR1 MNHNY, CDR2 SVGAGI (reference sequence). This CDR3 region has 15 residues. CDR3 in amino acids: CASSAPGQENTEAFF. CDR3 DNA sequence: TGTGCCAGCAGTGCGCCCGGACAGGAGAACACTGAAGCTTTCTTT.

This clone has only one observation. CDR3 sequence (DNA): TGTGCCTGGACAGGGTCTTATGGCTACACCTTC. This sequence encodes CAWTGSYGYTF. The chain carries TRBV30 and TRBJ1-2; D might be TRBD1 (5 bases). Deletions cut 4 bases from V and 5 bases from J, with 8 bases between. The CDR3 contains 11 residues. Germline loops: CDR1 GTSNPN, CDR2 SVGIG (reference sequence).

The V and J genes are TRBV29-1 and TRBJ1-2, with D possibly TRBD1 on 6 matching bases. This CDR3 contains 13 residues. Per germline, CDR1 SQVTM and CDR2 ANQGSEA. V was trimmed by 1 base and J by 4 bases, leaving 10 bases between them. The CDR3 coding sequence is TGCAGCGTTGAAGTTGGGACACTCTATGGCTACACCTTC. This gives the protein CSVEVGTLYGYTF.

This clone appeared once. This chain links TRBV5-1 with TRBJ1-5; D gene ambiguous. CDR3 length: 16 amino acids. CDR1 is SGHRS and CDR2 is YFSETQ in the germline V gene. V was cut by 5 bases and J by 0 bases, with 15 bases left in between. The CDR3 sequence: CASSEGTVGSNQPQHF. CDR3 DNA sequence: TGCGCCAGCAGTGAGGGAACTGTGGGTAGCAATCAGCCCCAGCATTTT.

The chain couples TRBV5-1 to TRBJ2-1; no firm D call. The CDR3 is made up of 15 amino acids. Germline V gene lookup returns CDR1 SGHRS and CDR2 YFSETQ. V dropped 3 bases and J dropped 0 bases, with 10 bases sitting between them. CDR3 in DNA: TGCGCCAGCAGCTCATTCATGAGCTCCTACAATGAGCAGTTCTTC. Translation gives CASSSFMSSYNEQFF. Supplemented by reference TRBV5-1 and TRBJ2-1, the full variable domain reads KAGVTQTPRYLIKTRGQQVTLSCSPISGHRSVSWYQQTPGQGLQFLFEYFSETQRNKGNFPGRFSGRQFSNSRSEMNVSTLELGDSALYLCASSSFMSSYNEQFFGPGTRLTVL.

This sequence joins TRBV9 and TRBJ2-3; 13 nucleotides agree with TRBD2. Trimming took 4 bases from V and 3 from J; bases not matched to a gene: 5. The CDR3 covers 16 residues. Germline assignment: CDR1 SGDLS and CDR2 YYNGEE. The CDR3 spells CASSPGTSGETDTQYF. In nucleotides, the CDR3 is TGTGCCAGCAGCCCCGGGACTAGCGGGGAAACAGATACGCAGTATTTT.

The chain uses TRBV6-5 and TRBJ1-1; D is undetermined. Per the germline V gene, CDR1 is MNHEY and CDR2 is SVGAGI. The CDR3 loop spans 14 amino acids. V was clipped by 4 bases and J by 1 base, with 10 bases between them. In nucleotides, the CDR3 is TGTGCCAGCAGTTCTCCCCGTAAGAACACTGAAGCTTTCTTT. As protein: CASSSPRKNTEAFF.

This chain uses TRBV28 with TRBJ1-1, with D possibly matching TRBD1 (6 bases). The CDR3 is 13 residues long. Germline CDR1 is MDHEN and CDR2 is SYDVKM. Deletions cut 2 bases from V and 7 bases from J, with 11 bases between. CDR3 amino acids: CASSLPGADEAFF. CDR3 bases: TGTGCCAGCAGTTTACCAGGGGCTGATGAAGCTTTCTTT.

The J gene is TRBJ1-1, the V gene TRBV6-5; 9 bases line up with TRBD1. This CDR3 is 14 amino acids long. J gave up 6 bases and V 4 bases, and 6 bases lay outside the gene matches. The V gene's germline CDR1 is MNHEY and CDR2 SVGAGI. The CDR3 nucleotides read TGTGCCAGCAGTTCCGGGACAGGGCGCGCTGAAGCTTTCTTT. Translating it yields CASSSGTGRAEAFF.

V is TRBV6-1 and J is TRBJ1-5, with 10 bases identical to TRBD1. CDR1 is MNHNS and CDR2 is SASEGT in the germline V gene. The trim removed 3 bases at V and 2 bases at J, leaving 4 bases unmatched. CDR3 length: 16 residues. The CDR3 reads CASSDLGTGGNQPQHF. The CDR3 region has the DNA TGTGCCAGCAGTGACTTAGGGACAGGGGGCAATCAGCCCCAGCATTTT.

The rearrangement joins TRBV2 to TRBJ2-7; D not certain. The CDR3 is 12 residues long. Germline loops: CDR1 SNHLY, CDR2 FYNNEI. V lost 6 bases and J 3 bases, leaving 9 bases between the germline ends. Written as DNA, the CDR3 is TGTGCCAGCAGCCCAGGAGACTACGAGCAGTACGTC. Translated: CASSPGDYEQYV.

The rearrangement joins TRBV9 to TRBJ2-3, with D possibly being TRBD1 (5 bases). The CDR3 runs to 13 residues. Trimming took off 1 base at V and 4 bases at J, with 7 bases between the two ends. CDR1 SGDLS and CDR2 YYNGEE come from the germline V gene. CDR3 bases: TGTGCCAGCAGCGTACAGGGTCCAGATACGCAGTATTTT. Residues: CASSVQGPDTQYF.

The chain has TRBV6-5 and TRBJ1-1, with TRBD1 identical over 7 bases. The CDR3 has 14 residues. Germline V gene lookup returns CDR1 MNHEY and CDR2 SVGAGI. V was pared by 7 bases and J by 3 bases, with 8 bases of the junction left unmatched. This chain's CDR3 is CASKRGQVDTEAFF. The CDR3 DNA reads TGTGCCAGCAAACGCGGACAGGTAGACACTGAAGCTTTCTTT.

The chain links TRBV7-6 to TRBJ1-2; D perhaps matches TRBD1 (6 bases). The CDR3 length is 13 residues. V lost 5 bases and J lost 8, with 15 bases in between. Germline CDR1 and CDR2: SGHVS and FNYEAQ. The CDR3 region has the DNA TGTGCCAGCAGCCCCGAAAGGGGGTACGGCTACACCTTC. This sequence encodes CASSPERGYGYTF. The variable domain in full, with the rest retrieved from reference TRBV7-6 and TRBJ1-2, is GAGVSQSPRYKVTKRGQDVALRCDPISGHVSLYWYRQALGQGPEFLTYFNYEAQQDKSGLPNDRFSAERPEGSISTLTIQRTEQRDSAMYRCASSPERGYGYTFGSGTRLTVV.

This rearrangement joins TRBV18 to TRBJ2-5; TRBD2 matches at 8 bases. After removal of 6 bases from V and 3 bases from J, the junction contained 12 bases not matched to a gene. Per germline, CDR1 KGHSH and CDR2 LQKENI. CDR3 length: 16 residues. For the CDR3, the DNA is TGTGCCAGCTCCCTCATCGGCGGGGGGCGCAAAGAGACCCAGTACTTC. Protein sequence: CASSLIGGGRKETQYF.

This chain joins TRBV23-1 and TRBJ2-7; D gene unclear. TRBV23-1 qualifies as an ORF whose function is uncertain. The ends were cut back, 4 bases at V and 0 bases at J, with 13 bases in the middle. The CDR3 spans 15 residues. The CDR3 DNA sequence: TGCGCCAGCAGTCCGCCCCGCGGCATCTCCTACGAGCAGTACGTC. This sequence encodes CASSPPRGISYEQYV.

The V gene is TRBV5-1, the J gene TRBJ2-7; D is perhaps TRBD2 (6 bases). Germline CDR1 is SGHRS and CDR2 is YFSETQ. V was pared by 4 bases and J by 5 bases, with 19 bases between. The CDR3 totals 15 residues. The chain's CDR3 is CASSRAPGGMNEQYF. In nucleotides, the CDR3 is TGCGCCAGCAGCAGGGCTCCCGGGGGAATGAACGAGCAGTACTTC.

V usage is TRBV6-6 and J usage is TRBJ1-1, with D unclear. Trimming took 5 bases from V and 2 from J, leaving 9 bases between them. The CDR3 length is 13 residues. CDR1 and CDR2 (germline): MNHNY, SVGAGI (reference sequence). The CDR3 region is CASSPGSNTEAFF. The CDR3 bases are TGTGCCAGCAGTCCCGGTTCAAACACTGAAGCTTTCTTT.

The rearrangement uses TRBV6-5 and TRBJ2-1, with D possibly being TRBD1 (5 bases). Per the germline V gene, CDR1 is MNHEY and CDR2 is SVGAGI. The CDR3 totals 15 residues. The ends were cut back, 7 bases at V and 0 bases at J, with 13 bases in the middle. The CDR3 loop is CASIGAKSSYNEQFF. In DNA form, the CDR3 reads TGTGCCAGCATTGGGGCCAAGAGCTCCTACAATGAGCAGTTCTTC.

The chain joins TRBV7-2 to TRBJ2-5; the D gene is possibly TRBD1 (5 bases). The length of the CDR3 is 14 residues. The V end lost 2 bases, the J end lost 4 bases, and 11 bases lay between the germline ends. Germline V gene lookup returns CDR1 SGHTA and CDR2 FQGNSA. CDR3 amino acids: CASSLSPDRETQYF. In DNA form, the CDR3 reads TGTGCCAGCAGCTTATCACCCGACAGAGAGACCCAGTACTTC.